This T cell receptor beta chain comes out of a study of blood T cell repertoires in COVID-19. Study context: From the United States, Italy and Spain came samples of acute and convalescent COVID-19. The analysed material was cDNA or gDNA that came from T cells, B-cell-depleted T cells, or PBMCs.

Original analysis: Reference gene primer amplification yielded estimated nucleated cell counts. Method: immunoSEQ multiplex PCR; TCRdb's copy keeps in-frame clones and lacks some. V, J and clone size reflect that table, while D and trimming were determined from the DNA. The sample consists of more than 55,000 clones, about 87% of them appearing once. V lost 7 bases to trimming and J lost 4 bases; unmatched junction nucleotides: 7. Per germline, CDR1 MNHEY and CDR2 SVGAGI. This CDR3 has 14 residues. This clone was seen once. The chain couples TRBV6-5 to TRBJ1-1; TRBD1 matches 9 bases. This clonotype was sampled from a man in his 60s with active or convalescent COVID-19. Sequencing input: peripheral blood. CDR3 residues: CASTELGQGTEAFF. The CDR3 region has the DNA TGTGCCAGCACCGAGCTGGGACAGGGCACTGAAGCTTTCTTT.